A single T cell receptor (beta chain) is shown here with its context. The data originate from a study of cytomegalovirus exposure and HLA in healthy donors. Germline V gives CDR1 MNHEY, CDR2 SMNVEV (reference sequence). The J segment lost 11 bases and the V segment lost 6 bases, leaving 5 bases of the junction unmatched. This CDR3 has 12 residues. Primers included in the PCR were 60 Vbeta and 13 Jbeta primers. Generated by immunoSEQ multiplex PCR, the TCRdb table keeps only in-frame clones and is missing some. This repertoire shows around 150,000 clones, approximately 80% found once; its top ten account for roughly 10%.

Sequenced material: PBMCs. The sequence came from a man between 18 and 35 years old in good health and CMV-seropositive. The chain has TRBV27 and TRBJ1-4, with 8 nucleotides matching TRBD1. CDR3 residues: CASRAGGGKLFF. CDR3 in DNA: TGTGCCAGCAGGGCAGGGGGCGGGAAACTGTTTTTT. Supplemented by reference TRBV27 and TRBJ1-4, the full variable domain reads EAQVTQNPRYLITVTGKKLTVTCSQNMNHEYMSWYRQDPGLGLRQIYYSMNVEVTDKGDVPEGYKVSRKEKRNFPLILESPSPNQTSLYFCASRAGGGKLFFGSGTQLSVL.